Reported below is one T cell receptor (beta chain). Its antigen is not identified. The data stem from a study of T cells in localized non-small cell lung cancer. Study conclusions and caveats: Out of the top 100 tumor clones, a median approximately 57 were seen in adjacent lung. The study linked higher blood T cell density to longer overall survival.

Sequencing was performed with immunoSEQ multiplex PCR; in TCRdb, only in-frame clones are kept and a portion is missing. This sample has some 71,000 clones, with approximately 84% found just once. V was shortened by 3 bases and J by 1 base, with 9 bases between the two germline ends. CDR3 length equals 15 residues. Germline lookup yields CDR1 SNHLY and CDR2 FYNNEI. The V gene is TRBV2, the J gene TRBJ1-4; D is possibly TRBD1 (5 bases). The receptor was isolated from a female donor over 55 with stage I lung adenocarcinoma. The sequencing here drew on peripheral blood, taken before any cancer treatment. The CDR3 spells CASSDGGKTNEKLFF. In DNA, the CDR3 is TGTGCCAGCAGTGATGGGGGAAAAACTAATGAAAAACTGTTTTTT.